This is a list of T cell receptor beta chains from one sample in a study of blood T cells in healthy people across ages. TCRdb recomputed calls from the 5' RACE reads with MiXCR, one row per CDR3 protein. This sample has approximately 1.5 million distinct CDR3 sequences; around 35% occur once, and the top ten carry about 11%. The sequenced material came from blood. These receptors came from a woman in her twenties or thirties in good health. CDR3s include the opening cysteine and the closing phenylalanine or tryptophan. The D gene is left open where the match is weak. Size is stated for part of the rows, as once, few or many counts, or as a class when the clone is expanded.

TRBJ1-1	TRBV30	TRBD1	.	TGTGCCTCTACTAGGGGGCCATGGACTGAAGCTTTCTTT	CASTRGPWTEAFF
TRBJ2-7	TRBV11-2	.	many	TGTGCCAGCAGCGAGGGAGGTCATACCTACGAGCAGTACTTC	CASSEGGHTYEQYF
TRBJ2-5	TRBV5-1	TRBD1	.	TGCGCCAGCAGCTTGGGGGGACAGGCAGGAGAGACCCAGTACTTC	CASSLGGQAGETQYF
TRBJ2-1	TRBV2	TRBD2	once	TGTGCCAGCAGGCGGGAGGTGAAAGAGCAGTTCTTC	CASRREVKEQFF
TRBJ1-1	TRBV11-2	.	few	TGTGCCAGCAGCTTGGATTGGGGACACATCTCGAGCCTGAACACTGAAGCTTTCTTT	CASSLDWGHISSLNTEAFF
TRBJ2-7	TRBV13	TRBD2	few	TGTGCCAGCAGCCCCGGGACTAGCGCTTCCTACGAGCAGTACTTC	CASSPGTSASYEQYF
TRBJ1-1	TRBV7-9	.	few	TGTGCCAGCAGCCGTGGAGGGGAAGCGTCTTTCTTT	CASSRGGEASFF
TRBJ2-1	TRBV4-1	.	few	TGCGCCAGCAGCCACCTTAGACTACCCCCTGAGAATGAGCAGTTCTTC	CASSHLRLPPENEQFF
TRBJ1-1	TRBV12-3/TRBV12-4	.	many	TGTGCCAGCAGTTCGCCAGGGAACACTGAAGCTTTCTTT	CASSSPGNTEAFF
TRBJ2-1	TRBV6-2/TRBV6-3	TRBD2	.	TGTGCCAGCAGGATAGTGGGAGGGCCGTACAATGAGCAGTTCTTC	CASRIVGGPYNEQFF
TRBJ2-7	TRBV9	TRBD2	.	TGTGCCAGCAGCGGACCCGGGACTAGCGGGTTTGGTGAGCAGTACTTC	CASSGPGTSGFGEQYF